The rows below give T cell receptor beta chains drawn from one sample of a study of T cell repertoires in cytomegalovirus infection. Using its own MiXCR run on the reads, TCRdb lists one record per CDR3 protein. Counted here are under 850,000 distinct CDR3 sequences, 35% occurring once; the ten biggest clones make up 2.5% to 3%. The specimen was PBMCs. All receptors derive from a human donor in good health (CMV status not recorded). Some clones in this sample may be carry-over from other donors' samples. Both conserved end residues are part of each CDR3. Expanded clones are given a class, and other clones once, few, many or no size at all.

j_call clone_size v_call cdr3_aa
TRBJ1-5 few TRBV6-5 CASSPGVHSNQPQHF
TRBJ2-2 NA TRBV7-6 CASSTTSGRSTGELFF
TRBJ2-4 NA TRBV7-2 CASSSGVGNIQYF
TRBJ2-7 few TRBV7-8 CASSLEGAGGYEQYF
TRBJ2-7 NA TRBV2 CASSENVAGASSYEQYF
TRBJ2-7 NA TRBV10-3 CAIGGAGATIYEQYF
TRBJ2-7 few TRBV12-3/TRBV12-4 CASSTGPGTGVNSYEQYF
TRBJ1-2 few TRBV2 CASSLEAGPRGYTF
TRBJ1-1 few TRBV28 CASSLIPGYEAFF
TRBJ2-2 few TRBV11-2 CASSLRVMGPNTGELFF
TRBJ2-1 many TRBV11-3 CASSLDGPPRYNEQFF
TRBJ2-1 many TRBV7-2 CASSLATTGLYNEQFF
TRBJ1-1 NA TRBV11-3 CASSREGWGTEAFF
TRBJ2-7 many TRBV11-2 CASSLAAPSGYEQYF
TRBJ2-5 few TRBV12-3/TRBV12-4 CASSTGTGAQETQYF
TRBJ2-3 NA TRBV7-8 CASSPTPASTDTQYF
TRBJ2-5 NA TRBV6-2/TRBV6-3 CASSPLKISRQETQYF
TRBJ1-3 NA TRBV20-1 CSARRSLENTIYF
TRBJ1-1 NA TRBV6-1 CASQWEEGTETEAFF
TRBJ2-7 NA TRBV12-3/TRBV12-4 CASSLGAGFPYDQYF
TRBJ1-1 few TRBV7-2 CASSLVGVMNTEAFF
TRBJ2-3 NA TRBV5-4 CASSYHSDTQYF
TRBJ1-3 few TRBV7-6 CASSSQPGQGHQRSGNTIYF
TRBJ2-2 NA TRBV7-3 CASSPGGGPNTGELFF
TRBJ1-5 NA TRBV27 CASSLSRAANQPQQF
TRBJ1-1 NA TRBV7-6 CASSLGAEGQAFF
TRBJ2-7 few TRBV24-1 CATSDSGTSYEQYF
TRBJ2-7 few TRBV27 CASSLQVGSSYEQYF
TRBJ2-2 few TRBV20-1 CSAGGTGELFF
TRBJ2-7 NA TRBV7-8 CASSFTGMSGEQYF